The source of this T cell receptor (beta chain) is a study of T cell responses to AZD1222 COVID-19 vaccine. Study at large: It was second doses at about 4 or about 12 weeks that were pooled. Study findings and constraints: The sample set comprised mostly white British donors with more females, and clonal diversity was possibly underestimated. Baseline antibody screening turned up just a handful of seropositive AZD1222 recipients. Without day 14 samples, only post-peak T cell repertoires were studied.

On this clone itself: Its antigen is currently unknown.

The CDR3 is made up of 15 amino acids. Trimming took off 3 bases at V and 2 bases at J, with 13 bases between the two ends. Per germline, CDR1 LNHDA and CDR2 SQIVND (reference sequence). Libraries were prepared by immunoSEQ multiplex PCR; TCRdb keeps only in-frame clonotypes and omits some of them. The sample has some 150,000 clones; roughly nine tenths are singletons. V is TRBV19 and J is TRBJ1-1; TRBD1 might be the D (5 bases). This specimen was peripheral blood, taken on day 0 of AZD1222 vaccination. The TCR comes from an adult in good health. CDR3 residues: CASSIPPTGNTEAFF. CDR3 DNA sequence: TGTGCCAGTAGTATCCCCCCCACAGGAAACACTGAAGCTTTCTTT. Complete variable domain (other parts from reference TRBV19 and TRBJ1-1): DGGITQSPKYLFRKEGQNVTLSCEQNLNHDAMYWYRQDPGQGLRLIYYSQIVNDFQKGDIAEGYSVSREKKESFPLTVTSAQKNPTAFYLCASSIPPTGNTEAFFGQGTRLTVV.